These T cell receptor beta chains were read from a single sample in a study of Graves' ophthalmopathy and Graves' hyperthyroidism. TCRdb used MiXCR to reprocess the multiplex PCR reads, holding one entry per CDR3 protein. Among approximately 410,000 distinct CDR3 sequences listed, roughly 14% were seen once. Sequenced sample: peripheral blood. Every receptor here comes from a woman aged 18-29 years with stable Graves' hyperthyroidism. Each CDR3 is given with its conserved first and last residue. The order of the fields is D gene, clone size, V gene, J gene, CDR3 DNA, CDR3 protein. D genes are given only for firm matches. Size tells how often a clone was seen (once, few, many) or the class of an expanded clone, and some rows leave it out.

d_call: .
clone_size: many
v_call: TRBV20-1
j_call: TRBJ1-5
cdr3_nt: TGCAGTGCTAGAGATCCCAAGGGCCTTCAGCCCCAGCATTTT
cdr3_aa: CSARDPKGLQPQHF

d_call: TRBD1
clone_size: many
v_call: TRBV7-8
j_call: TRBJ1-3
cdr3_nt: TGTGCCAGCAGCTTAGTTCGAGGGGGACAGCGTGGAAACACCATATATTTT
cdr3_aa: CASSLVRGGQRGNTIYF

d_call: .
clone_size: .
v_call: TRBV29-1
j_call: TRBJ1-2
cdr3_nt: TGCAGCGTTCTACCAGCTTTAGGGCAAGGCTACACCTTC
cdr3_aa: CSVLPALGQGYTF

d_call: .
clone_size: many
v_call: TRBV7-2
j_call: TRBJ1-2
cdr3_nt: TGTGCCAGCAGCTTATCGGTTCTAAAAATGGGGGGCTACACCTTC
cdr3_aa: CASSLSVLKMGGYTF

d_call: .
clone_size: many
v_call: TRBV6-1
j_call: TRBJ2-7
cdr3_nt: TGTGCCAGCAGCCGACAGGTTAACTACGAGCAGTACTTC
cdr3_aa: CASSRQVNYEQYF

d_call: .
clone_size: few
v_call: TRBV28
j_call: TRBJ2-2
cdr3_nt: TGTGCCAGCAGCCCCTTTTTTCCCGGGGAGCTGTTTTTT
cdr3_aa: CASSPFFPGELFF

d_call: TRBD2
clone_size: many
v_call: TRBV7-6
j_call: TRBJ2-2
cdr3_nt: TGTGCCAGCAGCTTAGGGCGGGGGGGGAACACCGGGGAGCTGTTTTTT
cdr3_aa: CASSLGRGGNTGELFF

d_call: TRBD1
clone_size: many
v_call: TRBV11-2
j_call: TRBJ2-7
cdr3_nt: TGTGCCAGCAGCTTCGGACGGACAGGTCCCTACGAGCAGTACTTC
cdr3_aa: CASSFGRTGPYEQYF

d_call: TRBD1
clone_size: few
v_call: TRBV2
j_call: TRBJ1-1
cdr3_nt: TGTGCCAGAAGGGGCGCCAGGGGGGATGAATGGGCTTTCTTT
cdr3_aa: CARRGARGDEWAFF

d_call: .
clone_size: many
v_call: TRBV7-2
j_call: TRBJ1-1
cdr3_nt: TGTGCCAGCAGCTCCCAAGCTTTCTTT
cdr3_aa: CASSSQAFF

d_call: TRBD1
clone_size: .
v_call: TRBV12-3/TRBV12-4
j_call: TRBJ1-1
cdr3_nt: TGTGCCAGCAAACGGACAGGGGGCGCGAGGACTGAAGCTTTCTTT
cdr3_aa: CASKRTGGARTEAFF

d_call: .
clone_size: many
v_call: TRBV6-1
j_call: TRBJ2-7
cdr3_nt: TGTGCCAGCAGTGATTTTTACGAGCAGTACTTC
cdr3_aa: CASSDFYEQYF

d_call: TRBD1
clone_size: many
v_call: TRBV19
j_call: TRBJ1-5
cdr3_nt: TGTGCCAGTAGTATATGGGGACAGGGGTCGGGTCAGCCCCAGCATTTT
cdr3_aa: CASSIWGQGSGQPQHF

d_call: TRBD2
clone_size: .
v_call: TRBV20-1
j_call: TRBJ2-7
cdr3_nt: TGCAGTGCGCTAAGGGACCTAGCGGGAGATGCGTCCTACGAGCAGTACTTC
cdr3_aa: CSALRDLAGDASYEQYF

d_call: .
clone_size: few
v_call: TRBV7-2
j_call: TRBJ1-1
cdr3_nt: TGTGCCAGCAGCTCAGGCGTGGGTGAAGCTTTCTTT
cdr3_aa: CASSSGVGEAFF

d_call: .
clone_size: many
v_call: TRBV27
j_call: TRBJ1-6
cdr3_nt: TGTGCCAGCAGTTTAACCAGGTTTAATTCACCCCTCCACTTT
cdr3_aa: CASSLTRFNSPLHF

d_call: TRBD2
clone_size: .
v_call: TRBV11-2
j_call: TRBJ2-3
cdr3_nt: TGTGCCAGCAGAAGATTAACGGGGGGGAGCACAGATACGCAGTATTTT
cdr3_aa: CASRRLTGGSTDTQYF

d_call: .
clone_size: many
v_call: TRBV7-2
j_call: TRBJ1-2
cdr3_nt: TGTGCCAGCAGCTTAGCCCCGACAGAGCCCCTCTATGGCTACACCTTC
cdr3_aa: CASSLAPTEPLYGYTF

d_call: .
clone_size: many
v_call: TRBV19
j_call: TRBJ1-5
cdr3_nt: TGTGCCAGTAGTACTGGGGGGAGCAATCAGCCCCAGCATTTT
cdr3_aa: CASSTGGSNQPQHF

d_call: .
clone_size: many
v_call: TRBV2
j_call: TRBJ2-2
cdr3_nt: TGTGCCAGCATGGGCACCGGAGTCGACACCGGGGAGCTGTTTTTT
cdr3_aa: CASMGTGVDTGELFF

d_call: TRBD2
clone_size: many
v_call: TRBV7-9
j_call: TRBJ2-7
cdr3_nt: TGTGCCAGCAGCCCACGTCGGGGGGACGAGCAGTACTTC
cdr3_aa: CASSPRRGDEQYF

d_call: TRBD2
clone_size: many
v_call: TRBV9
j_call: TRBJ2-5
cdr3_nt: TGTGCCAGCAGCGTTGGCGGGGGGCCGTGGGAGACCCAGTACTTC
cdr3_aa: CASSVGGGPWETQYF

d_call: .
clone_size: many
v_call: TRBV20-1
j_call: TRBJ1-1
cdr3_nt: TGCAGTGCTAGAGACCCAACCTTAAACACTGAAGCTTTCTTT
cdr3_aa: CSARDPTLNTEAFF

d_call: .
clone_size: many
v_call: TRBV6-5
j_call: TRBJ1-1
cdr3_nt: TGTGCCAGCAGTTTCGGACAGAACACTGAAGCTTTCTTT
cdr3_aa: CASSFGQNTEAFF

d_call: .
clone_size: once
v_call: TRBV5-1
j_call: TRBJ1-2
cdr3_nt: TGCGCCAGCAGCTTCTCGACTGAGGGAGGCTATGGCTACACCTTC
cdr3_aa: CASSFSTEGGYGYTF

d_call: TRBD1
clone_size: many
v_call: TRBV5-1
j_call: TRBJ1-5
cdr3_nt: TGCGCCAGCAGCTCCGGGACAGGGTTACCTCAGCCCCAGCATTTT
cdr3_aa: CASSSGTGLPQPQHF

d_call: .
clone_size: many
v_call: TRBV12-3/TRBV12-4
j_call: TRBJ1-1
cdr3_nt: TGTGCCAGCAGTCTCGAGGGGTCGGACACTGAAGCTTTCTTT
cdr3_aa: CASSLEGSDTEAFF

d_call: TRBD1
clone_size: many
v_call: TRBV15
j_call: TRBJ2-2
cdr3_nt: TGTGCCACCAGCAGAGATAGGGACAGAAACACCGGGGAGCTGTTTTTT
cdr3_aa: CATSRDRDRNTGELFF

d_call: .
clone_size: .
v_call: TRBV10-3
j_call: TRBJ1-2
cdr3_nt: TGTGCCATCAGTTCGTGGGGGCGCGCCAACTATGGCTACACCTTC
cdr3_aa: CAISSWGRANYGYTF

d_call: .
clone_size: many
v_call: TRBV27
j_call: TRBJ2-5
cdr3_nt: TGTGCCAGCAGTTTGGTCGCGGGGATCGGGGAGACCCAGTACTTC
cdr3_aa: CASSLVAGIGETQYF

d_call: .
clone_size: many
v_call: TRBV7-2
j_call: TRBJ1-5
cdr3_nt: TGTGCCAGCAGCTTAGTCTCGGATGGTCAGCCCCAGCATTTT
cdr3_aa: CASSLVSDGQPQHF

d_call: .
clone_size: many
v_call: TRBV20-1
j_call: TRBJ2-5
cdr3_nt: TGCAGTGCTTACACCGGGGGAGGAGAGACCCAGTACTTC
cdr3_aa: CSAYTGGGETQYF

d_call: .
clone_size: many
v_call: TRBV6-2/TRBV6-3
j_call: TRBJ1-1
cdr3_nt: TGTGCCAGCACGGCAGGGTCGAACACTGAAGCTTTCTTT
cdr3_aa: CASTAGSNTEAFF

d_call: .
clone_size: many
v_call: TRBV19
j_call: TRBJ2-7
cdr3_nt: TGTGCCAGTAGTATAAGGGGAGGGGGCTACGAGCAGTACTTC
cdr3_aa: CASSIRGGGYEQYF

d_call: TRBD1
clone_size: many
v_call: TRBV6-5
j_call: TRBJ1-5
cdr3_nt: TGTGCCAGCAGCCAGGGACAGGGTCAGAATCAGCCCCAGCATTTT
cdr3_aa: CASSQGQGQNQPQHF

d_call: .
clone_size: many
v_call: TRBV6-1
j_call: TRBJ1-5
cdr3_nt: TGTGCCAGCAGTGACAGAGACCAGCCCCAGCATTTT
cdr3_aa: CASSDRDQPQHF

d_call: .
clone_size: .
v_call: TRBV6-1
j_call: TRBJ2-7
cdr3_nt: TGTGCCAGCAGTGAATATTGGCGCCGGGACACTTCCTACGAGCAGTACTTC
cdr3_aa: CASSEYWRRDTSYEQYF

d_call: .
clone_size: few
v_call: TRBV19
j_call: TRBJ2-4
cdr3_nt: TGTGCCAGTAGCCAAGGCCTCATACGGGCACCTCTAGCCAAAAACATTCAGTACTTC
cdr3_aa: CASSQGLIRAPLAKNIQYF

d_call: TRBD2
clone_size: many
v_call: TRBV20-1
j_call: TRBJ2-5
cdr3_nt: TGCAGTGCTAGAGGTGGGAGGGTACAAGAGACCCAGTACTTC
cdr3_aa: CSARGGRVQETQYF

d_call: .
clone_size: .
v_call: TRBV12-3/TRBV12-4
j_call: TRBJ1-2
cdr3_nt: TGTGCCAGCAGTTTAAGCGCGTTTGCAGGGCTAGCTAACTATGGCTACACCTTC
cdr3_aa: CASSLSAFAGLANYGYTF

d_call: .
clone_size: few
v_call: TRBV11-2
j_call: TRBJ1-5
cdr3_nt: TGTGCCAGCAGCTTAGATCTCGTAGGGATTCAGCCCCAGCATTTT
cdr3_aa: CASSLDLVGIQPQHF

d_call: TRBD1
clone_size: many
v_call: TRBV12-3/TRBV12-4
j_call: TRBJ1-1
cdr3_nt: TGTGCCAGCAGACAGGGGGGTAGTCCTTTCTTT
cdr3_aa: CASRQGGSPFF

d_call: .
clone_size: many
v_call: TRBV19
j_call: TRBJ1-1
cdr3_nt: TGTGCCAGTAGTATCGGGACGCCCCAGGGGATAGCTTTCTTT
cdr3_aa: CASSIGTPQGIAFF

d_call: .
clone_size: many
v_call: TRBV7-2
j_call: TRBJ1-5
cdr3_nt: TGTGCCAGCAGCTTAGACGGAGGGCGTTGGCAGCCCCAGCATTTT
cdr3_aa: CASSLDGGRWQPQHF

d_call: .
clone_size: many
v_call: TRBV19
j_call: TRBJ1-1
cdr3_nt: TGTGCCAGTAATTCCCGGTTGGGCACTGAAGCTTTCTTT
cdr3_aa: CASNSRLGTEAFF

d_call: .
clone_size: many
v_call: TRBV6-1
j_call: TRBJ1-1
cdr3_nt: TGTGCCAGCAGTGAACAGGGACCGAACACTGAAGCTTTCTTT
cdr3_aa: CASSEQGPNTEAFF